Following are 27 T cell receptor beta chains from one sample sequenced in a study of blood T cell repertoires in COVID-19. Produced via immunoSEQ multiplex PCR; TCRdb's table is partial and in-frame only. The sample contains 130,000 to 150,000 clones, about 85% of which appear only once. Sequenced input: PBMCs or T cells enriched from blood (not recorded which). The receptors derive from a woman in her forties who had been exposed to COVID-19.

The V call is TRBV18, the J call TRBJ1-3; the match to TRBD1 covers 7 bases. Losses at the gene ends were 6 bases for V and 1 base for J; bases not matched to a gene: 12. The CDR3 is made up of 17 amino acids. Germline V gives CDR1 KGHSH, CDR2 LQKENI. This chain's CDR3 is CASSTNPGQRSGNTIYF. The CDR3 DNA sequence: TGTGCCAGCTCGACGAACCCGGGACAGCGATCTGGAAACACCATATATTTT. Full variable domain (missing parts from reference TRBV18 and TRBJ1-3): NAGVMQNPRHLVRRRGQEARLRCSPMKGHSHVYWYRQLPEEGLKFMVYLQKENIIDESGMPKERFSAEFPKEGPSILRIQQVVRGDSAAYFCASSTNPGQRSGNTIYFGEGSWLTVV.

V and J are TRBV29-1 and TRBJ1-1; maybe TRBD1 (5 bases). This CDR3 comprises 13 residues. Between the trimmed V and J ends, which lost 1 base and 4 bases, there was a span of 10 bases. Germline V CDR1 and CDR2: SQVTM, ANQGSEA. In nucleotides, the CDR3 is TGCAGCGTTGAAGGGGGGGGGATCACTGAAGCTTTCTTT. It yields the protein CSVEGGGITEAFF.

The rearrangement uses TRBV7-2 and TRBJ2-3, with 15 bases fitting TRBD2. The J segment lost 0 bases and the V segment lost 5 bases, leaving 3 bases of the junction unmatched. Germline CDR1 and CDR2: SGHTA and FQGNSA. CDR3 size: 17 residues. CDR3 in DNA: TGTGCCAGCAGCCCCGGACTAGCGGGAGGGAGCACAGATACGCAGTATTTT. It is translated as CASSPGLAGGSTDTQYF.

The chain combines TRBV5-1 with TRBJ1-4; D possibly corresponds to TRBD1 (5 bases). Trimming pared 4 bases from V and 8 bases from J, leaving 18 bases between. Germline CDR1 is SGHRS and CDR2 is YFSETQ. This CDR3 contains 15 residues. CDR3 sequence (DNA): TGCGCCAGCAGCCTGGAGTGGGGCCGTCGAGAAAAACTGTTTTTT. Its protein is CASSLEWGRREKLFF.

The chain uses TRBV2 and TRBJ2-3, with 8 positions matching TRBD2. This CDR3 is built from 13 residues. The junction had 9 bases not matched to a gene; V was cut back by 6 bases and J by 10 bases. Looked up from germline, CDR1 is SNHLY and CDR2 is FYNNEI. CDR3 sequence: CASRDRGGLAQYF. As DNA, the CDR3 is TGTGCCAGCAGAGACCGGGGGGGGCTGGCGCAGTATTTT.

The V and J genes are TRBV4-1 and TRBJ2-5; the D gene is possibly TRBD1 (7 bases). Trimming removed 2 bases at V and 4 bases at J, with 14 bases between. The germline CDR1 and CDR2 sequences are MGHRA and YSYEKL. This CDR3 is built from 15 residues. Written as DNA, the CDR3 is TGCGCCAGCAGCCAATTGTCAGGGGGAGGAGAGACCCAGTACTTC. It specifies CASSQLSGGGETQYF.

The CDR3, as DNA: TGTGCCAGCAAGCTAGCGGGGGGGTACAATGAGCAGTTCTTC. Translating gives CASKLAGGYNEQFF. The gene calls are TRBV2 and TRBJ2-1, with 12 bases that match TRBD2. Germline-derived CDR1 and CDR2 are SNHLY and FYNNEI. This CDR3 comprises 14 residues. V trimming: 7 bases; J trimming: 4 bases; junction bases outside the gene matches: 2.

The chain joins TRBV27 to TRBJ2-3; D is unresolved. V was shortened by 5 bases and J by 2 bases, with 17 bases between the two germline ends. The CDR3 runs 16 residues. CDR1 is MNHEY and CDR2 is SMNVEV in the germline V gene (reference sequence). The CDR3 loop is CASSPDLVSITDTQYF. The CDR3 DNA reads TGTGCCAGCAGTCCCGACCTAGTTTCGATCACAGATACGCAGTATTTT.

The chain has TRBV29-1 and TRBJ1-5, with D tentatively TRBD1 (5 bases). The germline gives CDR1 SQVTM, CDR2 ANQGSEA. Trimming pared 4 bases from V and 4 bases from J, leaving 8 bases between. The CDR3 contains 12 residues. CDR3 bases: TGCAGCGTTGGGGGCCCTAATCAGCCCCAGCATTTT. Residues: CSVGGPNQPQHF.

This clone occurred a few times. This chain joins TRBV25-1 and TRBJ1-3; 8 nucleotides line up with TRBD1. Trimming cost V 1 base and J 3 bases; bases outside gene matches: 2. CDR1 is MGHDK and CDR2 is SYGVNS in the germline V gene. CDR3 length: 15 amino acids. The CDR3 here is CASSESGTGGNTIYF. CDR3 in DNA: TGTGCCAGCAGTGAATCAGGGACAGGTGGAAACACCATATATTTT.

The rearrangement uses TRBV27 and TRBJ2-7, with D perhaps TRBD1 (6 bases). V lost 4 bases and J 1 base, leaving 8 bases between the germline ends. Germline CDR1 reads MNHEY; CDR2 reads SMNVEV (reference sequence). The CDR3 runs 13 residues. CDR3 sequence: CASSSGQSYEQYF. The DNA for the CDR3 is TGTGCCAGCAGTTCCGGACAGTCCTACGAGCAGTACTTC.

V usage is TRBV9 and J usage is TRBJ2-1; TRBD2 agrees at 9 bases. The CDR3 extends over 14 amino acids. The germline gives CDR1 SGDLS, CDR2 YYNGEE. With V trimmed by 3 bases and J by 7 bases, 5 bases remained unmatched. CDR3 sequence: CASSGSGSKNEQFF. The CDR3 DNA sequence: TGTGCCAGCAGCGGTAGCGGGAGTAAGAATGAGCAGTTCTTC.

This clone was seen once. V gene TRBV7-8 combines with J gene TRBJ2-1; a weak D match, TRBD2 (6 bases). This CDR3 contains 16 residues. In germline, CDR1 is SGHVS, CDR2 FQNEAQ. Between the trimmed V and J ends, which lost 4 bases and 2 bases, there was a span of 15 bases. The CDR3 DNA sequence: TGTGCCAGCAGCTACCTCCTAGCGACACCCTACAATGAGCAGTTCTTC. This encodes CASSYLLATPYNEQFF.

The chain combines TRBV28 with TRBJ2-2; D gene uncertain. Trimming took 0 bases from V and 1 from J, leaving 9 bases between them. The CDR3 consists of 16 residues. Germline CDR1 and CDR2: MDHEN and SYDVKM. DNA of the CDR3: TGTGCCAGCAGTTTATGGGTAGACATGAACACCGGGGAGCTGTTTTTT. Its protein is CASSLWVDMNTGELFF.

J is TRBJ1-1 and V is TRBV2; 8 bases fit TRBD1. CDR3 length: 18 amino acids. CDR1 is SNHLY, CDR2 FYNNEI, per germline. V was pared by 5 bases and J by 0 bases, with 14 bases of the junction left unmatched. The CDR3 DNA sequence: TGTGCCAGCAGTTTCTCCCGGGACAGGCGAATTATGAACACTGAAGCTTTCTTT. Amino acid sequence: CASSFSRDRRIMNTEAFF.

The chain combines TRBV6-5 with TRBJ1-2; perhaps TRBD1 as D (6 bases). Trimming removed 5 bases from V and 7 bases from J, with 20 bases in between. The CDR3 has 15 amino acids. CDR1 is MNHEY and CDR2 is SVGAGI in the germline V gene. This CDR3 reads CASSKLNGGDTGYTF. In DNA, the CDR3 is TGTGCCAGCAGTAAGCTAAACGGGGGGGACACTGGCTACACCTTC.

CDR3 protein: CASSLLPGLPANTGELFF. CDR3 nucleotide sequence: TGTGCCAGCAGCTTACTCCCCGGACTCCCGGCCAACACCGGGGAGCTGTTTTTT. The V and J genes are TRBV7-2 and TRBJ2-2; D is possibly TRBD2 (5 bases). Germline CDR1 and CDR2: SGHTA and FQGNSA. The CDR3 sequence is 18 residues long. The ends were cut back, 2 bases at V and 2 bases at J, with 18 bases in the middle.

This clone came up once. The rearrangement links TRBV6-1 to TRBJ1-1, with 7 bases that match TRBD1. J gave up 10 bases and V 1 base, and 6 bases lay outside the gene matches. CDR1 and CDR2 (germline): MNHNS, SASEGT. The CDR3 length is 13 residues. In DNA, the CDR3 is TGTGCCAGCAGTGAAGACAGGGGAGGTCGAGCTTTCTTT. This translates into CASSEDRGGRAFF.

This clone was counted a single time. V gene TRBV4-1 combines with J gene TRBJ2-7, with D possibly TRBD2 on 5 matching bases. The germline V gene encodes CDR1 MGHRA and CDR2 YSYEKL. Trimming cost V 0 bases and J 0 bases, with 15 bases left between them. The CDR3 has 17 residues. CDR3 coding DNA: TGCGCCAGCAGCCAAGATATTTCGGGGAGAGTCTCCTACGAGCAGTACTTC. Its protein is CASSQDISGRVSYEQYF.

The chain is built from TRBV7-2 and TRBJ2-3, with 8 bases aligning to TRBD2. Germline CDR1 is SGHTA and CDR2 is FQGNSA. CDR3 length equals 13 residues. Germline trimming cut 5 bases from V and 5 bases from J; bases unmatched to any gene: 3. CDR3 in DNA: TGTGCCAGCAGCCTAAGCGGGAGAGATACGCAGTATTTT. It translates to CASSLSGRDTQYF.

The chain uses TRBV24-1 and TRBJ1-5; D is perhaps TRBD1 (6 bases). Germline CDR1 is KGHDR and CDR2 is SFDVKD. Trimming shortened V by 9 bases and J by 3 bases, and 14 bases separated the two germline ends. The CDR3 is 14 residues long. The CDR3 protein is CATVGQPFNQPQHF. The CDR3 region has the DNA TGTGCCACCGTGGGACAACCGTTCAATCAGCCCCAGCATTTT.

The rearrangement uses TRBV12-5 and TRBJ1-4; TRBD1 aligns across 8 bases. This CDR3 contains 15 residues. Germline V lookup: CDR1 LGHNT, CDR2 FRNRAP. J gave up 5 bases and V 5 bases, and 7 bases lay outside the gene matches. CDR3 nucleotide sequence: TGTGCTAGTGGTAAAGCGGACAGGGTCAATGAAAAACTGTTTTTT. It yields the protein CASGKADRVNEKLFF. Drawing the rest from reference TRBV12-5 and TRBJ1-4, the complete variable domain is DARVTQTPRHKVTEMGQEVTMRCQPILGHNTVFWYRQTMMQGLELLAYFRNRAPLDDSGMPKDRFSAEMPDATLATLKIQPSEPRDSAVYFCASGKADRVNEKLFFGSGTQLSVL.

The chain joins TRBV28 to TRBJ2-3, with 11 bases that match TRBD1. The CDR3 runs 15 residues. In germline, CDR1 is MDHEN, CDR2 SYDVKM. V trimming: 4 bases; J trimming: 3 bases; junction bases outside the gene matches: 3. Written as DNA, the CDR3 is TGTGCCAGCAGTTGGACAGGGGGCAAGACAGATACGCAGTATTTT. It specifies CASSWTGGKTDTQYF.

The CDR3 coding sequence is TGTGCCAGCAGTGAAGCCGGACTAGCGGGTTGGAACAATGAGCAGTTCTTC. Amino acids: CASSEAGLAGWNNEQFF. The chain has TRBV6-1 and TRBJ2-1, with 11 bases matching TRBD2. V lost 0 bases, J lost 5 bases, and 6 bases stayed unmatched. Germline CDR1 MNHNS, CDR2 SASEGT. This CDR3 spans 17 amino acids.

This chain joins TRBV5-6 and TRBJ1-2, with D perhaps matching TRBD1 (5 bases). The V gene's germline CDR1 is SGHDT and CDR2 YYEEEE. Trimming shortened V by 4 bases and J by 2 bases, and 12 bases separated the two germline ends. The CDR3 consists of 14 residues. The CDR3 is CASSPSWGNYGYTF. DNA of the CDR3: TGTGCCAGCAGCCCTAGTTGGGGCAACTATGGCTACACCTTC.

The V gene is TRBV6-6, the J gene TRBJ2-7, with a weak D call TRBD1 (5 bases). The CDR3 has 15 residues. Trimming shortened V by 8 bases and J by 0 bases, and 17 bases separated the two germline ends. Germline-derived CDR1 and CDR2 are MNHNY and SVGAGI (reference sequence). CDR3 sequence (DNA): TGTGCCAGCTTCGGACCCAACAGGTTCTCCTACGAGCAGTACTTC. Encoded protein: CASFGPNRFSYEQYF.

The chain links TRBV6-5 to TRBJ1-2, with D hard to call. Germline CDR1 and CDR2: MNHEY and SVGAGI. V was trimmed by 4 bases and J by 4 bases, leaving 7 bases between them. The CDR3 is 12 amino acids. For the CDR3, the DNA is TGTGCCAGCAGTTCGGGGATCTATGGCTACACCTTC. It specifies CASSSGIYGYTF.